A selection of T cell receptor beta chains follows, all from one sample in a study of T cells in Graves' hyperthyroidism and ophthalmopathy. TCRdb ran MiXCR on the multiplex PCR reads and lists one entry per CDR3 protein. The table includes a few hundred thousand distinct CDR3 sequences, about 14% detected once. The sample was blood. The receptors here all came from a woman aged 40-49 years with Graves' hyperthyroidism that later progressed to Graves' ophthalmopathy. Each CDR3 is given with its conserved first and last residue. Each record gives: V gene, D gene, CDR3 length, J gene, clone size, CDR3 protein, CDR3 DNA. D genes are given only for firm matches. Expanded clones are given a class, and other clones once, few, many or no size at all.

v_call: TRBV10-3; d_call: NA; cdr3_length: 13; j_call: TRBJ2-2; clone_size: NA; cdr3_aa: CAISDLGAGELFF; cdr3_nt: TGTGCCATCAGTGATCTCGGGGCCGGGGAGCTGTTTTTT
v_call: TRBV4-1; d_call: NA; cdr3_length: 19; j_call: TRBJ2-6; clone_size: many; cdr3_aa: CASSQRIGALFERANVLTF; cdr3_nt: TGCGCCAGCAGCCAACGAATAGGGGCGTTATTCGAGAGGGCCAACGTCCTGACTTTC
v_call: TRBV11-2; d_call: TRBD2; cdr3_length: 17; j_call: TRBJ2-1; clone_size: many; cdr3_aa: CASSLFGGTSGSGEQFF; cdr3_nt: TGTGCCAGCAGCTTATTTGGCGGGACTAGCGGGAGCGGTGAGCAGTTCTTC
v_call: TRBV6-1; d_call: TRBD1; cdr3_length: 14; j_call: TRBJ2-2; clone_size: many; cdr3_aa: CATNRDRTTGELFF; cdr3_nt: TGTGCAACTAACCGGGACAGGACCACCGGGGAGCTGTTTTTT
v_call: TRBV7-2; d_call: NA; cdr3_length: 17; j_call: TRBJ1-5; clone_size: many; cdr3_aa: CASSLGAGILSNQPQHF; cdr3_nt: TGTGCCAGCAGCTTAGGGGCGGGGATCCTTAGCAATCAGCCCCAGCATTTT
v_call: TRBV10-2; d_call: NA; cdr3_length: 14; j_call: TRBJ2-3; clone_size: many; cdr3_aa: CASTLRRFTDTQYF; cdr3_nt: TGCGCCAGCACCCTCCGGCGGTTCACAGATACGCAGTATTTT
v_call: TRBV13; d_call: NA; cdr3_length: 14; j_call: TRBJ2-7; clone_size: many; cdr3_aa: CASSSGRGSSEQYF; cdr3_nt: TGTGCCAGCAGCTCAGGTCGGGGGTCGTCCGAGCAGTACTTC
v_call: TRBV2; d_call: NA; cdr3_length: 16; j_call: TRBJ2-1; clone_size: NA; cdr3_aa: CASSEANRFSYNEQFF; cdr3_nt: TGTGCCAGCAGTGAAGCGAATCGATTCTCCTACAATGAGCAGTTCTTC
v_call: TRBV18; d_call: NA; cdr3_length: 13; j_call: TRBJ1-2; clone_size: NA; cdr3_aa: CASSPFSGDGYTF; cdr3_nt: TGTGCCAGCTCACCTTTTAGTGGCGATGGCTACACCTTC
v_call: TRBV3-1; d_call: NA; cdr3_length: 16; j_call: TRBJ1-2; clone_size: many; cdr3_aa: CASSQNYRHLGYGYTF; cdr3_nt: TGTGCCAGCAGCCAAAACTACAGGCACCTAGGCTATGGCTACACCTTC
v_call: TRBV7-9; d_call: TRBD2; cdr3_length: 18; j_call: TRBJ2-1; clone_size: NA; cdr3_aa: CASSLTAPLAGEGNEQFF; cdr3_nt: TGTGCCAGCAGCTTGACCGCACCACTAGCGGGAGAGGGCAATGAGCAGTTCTTC
v_call: TRBV30; d_call: NA; cdr3_length: 17; j_call: TRBJ1-1; clone_size: many; cdr3_aa: CAWSVGTIGGENTEAFF; cdr3_nt: TGTGCCTGGAGTGTGGGGACTATCGGGGGCGAGAACACTGAAGCTTTCTTT
v_call: TRBV11-3; d_call: TRBD2; cdr3_length: 18; j_call: TRBJ2-1; clone_size: NA; cdr3_aa: CASSLDSRLAGGPGEQFF; cdr3_nt: TGTGCCAGCAGCTTAGATTCCCGACTAGCGGGAGGGCCCGGTGAGCAGTTCTTC
v_call: TRBV6-1; d_call: TRBD2; cdr3_length: 16; j_call: TRBJ2-3; clone_size: many; cdr3_aa: CASSSVAGSSTDTQYF; cdr3_nt: TGTGCCAGCAGCTCCGTAGCGGGCTCTAGCACAGATACGCAGTATTTT
v_call: TRBV18; d_call: TRBD2; cdr3_length: 15; j_call: TRBJ2-3; clone_size: many; cdr3_aa: CASSPQRGGTDTQYF; cdr3_nt: TGTGCCAGCTCACCACAGCGGGGGGGGACAGATACGCAGTATTTT
v_call: TRBV27; d_call: TRBD2; cdr3_length: 18; j_call: TRBJ2-7; clone_size: many; cdr3_aa: CASSLRRLAGDFAHEQYF; cdr3_nt: TGTGCCAGCAGTTTGAGGCGCCTAGCGGGAGACTTTGCCCACGAGCAGTACTTC
v_call: TRBV6-1; d_call: NA; cdr3_length: 14; j_call: TRBJ2-5; clone_size: many; cdr3_aa: CASSYAGYQETQYF; cdr3_nt: TGTGCCAGCAGTTACGCCGGGTACCAAGAGACCCAGTACTTC
v_call: TRBV25-1; d_call: NA; cdr3_length: 16; j_call: TRBJ1-3; clone_size: many; cdr3_aa: CASSLRDRRSGNTIYF; cdr3_nt: TGTGCCAGCAGCCTTAGGGACCGGCGCTCTGGAAACACCATATATTTT
v_call: TRBV12-3/TRBV12-4; d_call: TRBD1; cdr3_length: 18; j_call: TRBJ1-1; clone_size: many; cdr3_aa: CASRYRDRGLYTNIEAFF; cdr3_nt: TGTGCCAGCAGATATAGGGACAGGGGGCTCTACACGAACATTGAAGCTTTCTTT
v_call: TRBV27; d_call: NA; cdr3_length: 15; j_call: TRBJ2-2; clone_size: many; cdr3_aa: CASSYDFRNTGELFF; cdr3_nt: TGTGCCAGCAGTTATGACTTTCGGAACACCGGGGAGCTGTTTTTT
v_call: TRBV28; d_call: NA; cdr3_length: 13; j_call: TRBJ2-7; clone_size: many; cdr3_aa: CASSLRGYYEQYF; cdr3_nt: TGTGCCAGCAGTTTACGCGGATACTACGAGCAGTACTTC
v_call: TRBV27; d_call: TRBD1; cdr3_length: 15; j_call: TRBJ2-1; clone_size: NA; cdr3_aa: CASSLSGGAALEQFF; cdr3_nt: TGTGCCAGCAGTTTATCAGGGGGCGCCGCCTTAGAGCAGTTCTTC
v_call: TRBV10-2; d_call: TRBD1; cdr3_length: 13; j_call: TRBJ1-2; clone_size: NA; cdr3_aa: CASSEPGQGRLTF; cdr3_nt: TGCGCCAGCAGTGAACCGGGACAGGGGAGGCTCACCTTC
v_call: TRBV27; d_call: NA; cdr3_length: 12; j_call: TRBJ1-1; clone_size: many; cdr3_aa: CASSLRGSEAFF; cdr3_nt: TGTGCCAGCAGTTTAAGGGGCTCTGAAGCTTTCTTT
v_call: TRBV7-6; d_call: NA; cdr3_length: 14; j_call: TRBJ2-5; clone_size: many; cdr3_aa: CASSSGQYQETQYF; cdr3_nt: TGTGCCAGCAGCTCAGGACAGTACCAGGAGACCCAGTACTTC
v_call: TRBV7-8; d_call: NA; cdr3_length: 16; j_call: TRBJ2-1; clone_size: many; cdr3_aa: CASSLRGPAIYNEQFF; cdr3_nt: TGTGCCAGCAGCTTACGGGGGCCCGCCATTTACAATGAGCAGTTCTTC
v_call: TRBV28; d_call: NA; cdr3_length: 14; j_call: TRBJ1-1; clone_size: NA; cdr3_aa: CASSPHQQGAEASF; cdr3_nt: TGTGCCAGCAGCCCTCACCAACAGGGTGCTGAAGCTTCCTTT
v_call: TRBV5-1; d_call: NA; cdr3_length: 13; j_call: TRBJ1-1; clone_size: NA; cdr3_aa: CASSARDLSEAFF; cdr3_nt: TGCGCCAGCAGCGCCAGGGATTTGTCTGAAGCTTTCTTT
v_call: TRBV2; d_call: NA; cdr3_length: 17; j_call: TRBJ2-5; clone_size: many; cdr3_aa: CASSDPRDTPGEGTQYF; cdr3_nt: TGTGCCAGCAGTGACCCCCGCGACACCCCCGGTGAGGGGACCCAGTACTTC
v_call: TRBV6-1; d_call: NA; cdr3_length: 12; j_call: TRBJ2-3; clone_size: many; cdr3_aa: CASSEAVHTQYF; cdr3_nt: TGTGCCAGCAGTGAAGCGGTTCATACGCAGTATTTT
v_call: TRBV20-1; d_call: TRBD2; cdr3_length: 16; j_call: TRBJ2-7; clone_size: many; cdr3_aa: CSASRQLAGGTYEQYF; cdr3_nt: TGCAGTGCTAGCAGACAACTAGCGGGAGGAACCTACGAGCAGTACTTC
v_call: TRBV6-2/TRBV6-3; d_call: NA; cdr3_length: 16; j_call: TRBJ1-5; clone_size: many; cdr3_aa: CASSQRDTHSNQPQHF; cdr3_nt: TGTGCCAGCAGTCAAAGGGACACCCATAGCAATCAGCCCCAGCATTTT
v_call: TRBV11-2; d_call: NA; cdr3_length: 14; j_call: TRBJ1-4; clone_size: many; cdr3_aa: CASSLDLGLEKLFF; cdr3_nt: TGTGCCAGCAGCTTAGATCTCGGGCTTGAAAAACTGTTTTTT
v_call: TRBV7-7; d_call: NA; cdr3_length: 17; j_call: TRBJ2-2; clone_size: many; cdr3_aa: CASSPTAGVPNTGELFF; cdr3_nt: TGTGCTAGCAGTCCCACGGCAGGGGTACCGAACACCGGGGAGCTGTTTTTT
v_call: TRBV10-3; d_call: NA; cdr3_length: 13; j_call: TRBJ1-2; clone_size: many; cdr3_aa: CAISDRQKYGYTF; cdr3_nt: TGTGCCATCAGTGACCGACAGAAGTATGGCTACACCTTC
v_call: TRBV5-1; d_call: TRBD1; cdr3_length: 14; j_call: TRBJ1-1; clone_size: many; cdr3_aa: CASSPGDRGTEAFF; cdr3_nt: TGCGCCAGCAGCCCGGGGGACAGAGGCACTGAAGCTTTCTTT
v_call: TRBV18; d_call: TRBD2; cdr3_length: 14; j_call: TRBJ2-7; clone_size: many; cdr3_aa: CASSAYGGDLQQYF; cdr3_nt: TGTGCCAGCTCAGCATATGGGGGGGATTTGCAGCAGTACTTC
v_call: TRBV2; d_call: NA; cdr3_length: 14; j_call: TRBJ1-1; clone_size: many; cdr3_aa: CASTPREGDTEAFF; cdr3_nt: TGTGCCAGCACCCCCCGAGAGGGCGACACTGAAGCTTTCTTT
v_call: TRBV19; d_call: TRBD2; cdr3_length: 17; j_call: TRBJ2-3; clone_size: few; cdr3_aa: CASSIGTSGYSTDTQYF; cdr3_nt: TGTGCCAGTAGTATAGGTACTAGCGGGTACAGCACAGATACGCAGTATTTT
v_call: TRBV7-9; d_call: NA; cdr3_length: 14; j_call: TRBJ1-2; clone_size: few; cdr3_aa: CASSLETGNYGYTF; cdr3_nt: TGTGCCAGCAGCTTAGAGACTGGGAACTATGGCTACACCTTC
v_call: TRBV9; d_call: NA; cdr3_length: 12; j_call: TRBJ2-7; clone_size: NA; cdr3_aa: CASGTGAYEQYF; cdr3_nt: TGTGCCAGCGGCACAGGAGCCTACGAGCAGTACTTC
v_call: TRBV6-1; d_call: TRBD2; cdr3_length: 18; j_call: TRBJ2-1; clone_size: few; cdr3_aa: CASWTSGRARSSYNEQFF; cdr3_nt: TGTGCCAGCTGGACTAGCGGGAGGGCCCGAAGCTCCTACAATGAGCAGTTCTTC
v_call: TRBV2; d_call: TRBD1; cdr3_length: 13; j_call: TRBJ2-7; clone_size: many; cdr3_aa: CASRRQGTYEQYF; cdr3_nt: TGTGCCAGCCGAAGACAGGGCACCTACGAGCAGTACTTC
v_call: TRBV11-2; d_call: TRBD1; cdr3_length: 16; j_call: TRBJ2-6; clone_size: many; cdr3_aa: CASSSTGNSGANVLTF; cdr3_nt: TGTGCCAGCAGCTCGACAGGGAACTCTGGGGCCAACGTCCTGACTTTC
v_call: TRBV20-1; d_call: NA; cdr3_length: 11; j_call: TRBJ2-5; clone_size: NA; cdr3_aa: CSASGGETQYF; cdr3_nt: TGCAGTGCTAGTGGAGGAGAGACCCAGTACTTC
v_call: TRBV9; d_call: TRBD2; cdr3_length: 16; j_call: TRBJ2-3; clone_size: many; cdr3_aa: CASSVFGSGITDTQYF; cdr3_nt: TGTGCCAGCAGCGTATTCGGTAGCGGGATCACAGATACGCAGTATTTT
v_call: TRBV15; d_call: TRBD1; cdr3_length: 14; j_call: TRBJ2-5; clone_size: many; cdr3_aa: CATSRLQGAETQYF; cdr3_nt: TGTGCCACCAGCAGACTACAGGGGGCCGAGACCCAGTACTTC
v_call: TRBV12-5; d_call: TRBD2; cdr3_length: 16; j_call: TRBJ2-7; clone_size: many; cdr3_aa: CASGLVLAGVVYEQYF; cdr3_nt: TGTGCTAGTGGTTTGGTCCTCGCGGGAGTTGTTTACGAGCAGTACTTC
v_call: TRBV20-1; d_call: TRBD2; cdr3_length: 18; j_call: TRBJ2-7; clone_size: NA; cdr3_aa: CSASGLAGAPVKDYEQYF; cdr3_nt: TGCAGTGCTAGCGGACTAGCGGGAGCCCCAGTGAAAGACTACGAGCAGTACTTC
v_call: TRBV6-5; d_call: NA; cdr3_length: 13; j_call: TRBJ2-1; clone_size: few; cdr3_aa: CASSYPRADEQFF; cdr3_nt: TGTGCCAGCAGTTACCCCCGGGCCGATGAGCAGTTCTTC
v_call: TRBV5-1; d_call: TRBD2; cdr3_length: 16; j_call: TRBJ2-7; clone_size: NA; cdr3_aa: CASSMTSGRVIYEQYF; cdr3_nt: TGCGCCAGCAGCATGACTAGCGGGAGGGTGATATACGAGCAGTACTTC
v_call: TRBV28; d_call: TRBD2; cdr3_length: 17; j_call: TRBJ2-2; clone_size: NA; cdr3_aa: CASTLGLAGSNTGELFF; cdr3_nt: TGTGCCAGCACTCTGGGACTAGCGGGATCGAACACCGGGGAGCTGTTTTTT
v_call: TRBV3-1; d_call: NA; cdr3_length: 12; j_call: TRBJ2-1; clone_size: many; cdr3_aa: CASSLSWNEQFF; cdr3_nt: TGTGCCAGCAGCCTCAGTTGGAATGAGCAGTTCTTC